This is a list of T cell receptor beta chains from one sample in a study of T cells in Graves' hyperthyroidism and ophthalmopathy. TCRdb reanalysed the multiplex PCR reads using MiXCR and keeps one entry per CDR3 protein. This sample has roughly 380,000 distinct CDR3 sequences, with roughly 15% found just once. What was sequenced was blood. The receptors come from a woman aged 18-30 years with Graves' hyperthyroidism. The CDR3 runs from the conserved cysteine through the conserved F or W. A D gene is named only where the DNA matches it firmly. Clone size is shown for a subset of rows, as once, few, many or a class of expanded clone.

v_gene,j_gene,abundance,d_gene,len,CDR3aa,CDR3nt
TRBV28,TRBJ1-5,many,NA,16,CASSFPLQGGNQPQHF,TGTGCCAGCAGTTTCCCCTTACAGGGCGGGAATCAGCCCCAGCATTTT
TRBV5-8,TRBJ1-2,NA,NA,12,CASSYYRDGYTF,TGTGCCAGCAGCTACTACAGGGATGGCTACACCTTC
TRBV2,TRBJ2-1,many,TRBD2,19,CASTLARLAGGPRYNEQFF,TGTGCCAGCACCCTAGCCCGGCTAGCGGGAGGGCCTCGGTACAATGAGCAGTTCTTC
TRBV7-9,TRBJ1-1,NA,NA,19,CASSFLNWGDNEGNTEAFF,TGTGCCAGCAGCTTCCTAAACTGGGGGGACAACGAAGGGAACACTGAAGCTTTCTTT
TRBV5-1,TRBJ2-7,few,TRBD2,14,CASRPGLAKYEQYF,TGCGCCAGCAGGCCGGGACTAGCGAAATACGAGCAGTACTTC
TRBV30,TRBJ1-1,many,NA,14,CAWSVGVWVTEAFF,TGTGCCTGGAGTGTAGGAGTTTGGGTGACTGAAGCTTTCTTT
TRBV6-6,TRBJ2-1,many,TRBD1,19,CASSYSGTGVPSSYNEQFF,TGTGCCAGCAGTTACTCGGGGACAGGGGTGCCGAGCTCCTACAATGAGCAGTTCTTC
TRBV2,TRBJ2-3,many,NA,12,CASAWTTDTQYF,TGTGCCAGCGCCTGGACTACAGATACGCAGTATTTT
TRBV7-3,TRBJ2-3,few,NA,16,CASSLGLGLRADTQYF,TGTGCCAGCAGCTTGGGCCTAGGGCTGCGGGCAGATACGCAGTATTTT
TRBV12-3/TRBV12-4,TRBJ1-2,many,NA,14,CASSLVGSNYGYTF,TGTGCCAGCAGTTTAGTCGGAAGTAACTATGGCTACACCTTC
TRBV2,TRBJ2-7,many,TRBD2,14,CASRGLAGPLEQYF,TGTGCCAGCAGGGGACTAGCGGGACCCCTCGAGCAGTACTTC
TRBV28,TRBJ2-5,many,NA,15,CASSSHRLGRETQYF,TGTGCCAGCAGTTCCCACAGACTAGGAAGGGAGACCCAGTACTTC
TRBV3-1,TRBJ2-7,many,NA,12,CASSPRLGEQYF,TGTGCCAGCAGCCCCAGACTAGGAGAGCAGTACTTC
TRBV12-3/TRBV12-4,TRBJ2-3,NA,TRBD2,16,CASRARLAGGENTQYF,TGTGCCAGCAGGGCTAGACTAGCGGGTGGAGAAAATACGCAGTATTTT
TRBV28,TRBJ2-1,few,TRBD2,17,CASSSATSGGAYNEQFF,TGTGCCAGCAGTTCTGCAACTAGCGGAGGGGCTTACAATGAGCAGTTCTTC
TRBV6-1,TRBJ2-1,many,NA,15,CASSFEASPHNEQFF,TGTGCCAGCAGTTTTGAGGCTAGCCCCCACAATGAGCAGTTCTTC
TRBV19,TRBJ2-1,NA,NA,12,CASNQVGNEQFF,TGTGCCAGTAACCAAGTGGGCAATGAGCAGTTCTTC
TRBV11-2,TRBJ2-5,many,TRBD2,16,CASSLETSGSQETQYF,TGTGCCAGCAGCTTAGAGACTAGCGGTTCCCAAGAGACCCAGTACTTC
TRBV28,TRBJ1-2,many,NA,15,CASSLWGATGYGYTF,TGTGCCAGCAGTTTATGGGGGGCGACTGGCTATGGCTACACCTTC
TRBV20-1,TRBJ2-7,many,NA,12,CSASRTGAEQYF,TGCAGTGCTAGTCGTACAGGAGCCGAGCAGTACTTC
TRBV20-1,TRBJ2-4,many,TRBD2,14,CSASNGRSKNIQYF,TGCAGTGCTAGCAACGGGAGGTCCAAAAACATTCAGTACTTC
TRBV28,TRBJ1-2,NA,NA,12,CASSTFIYGYTF,TGTGCCAGCAGCACTTTTATCTATGGCTACACCTTC
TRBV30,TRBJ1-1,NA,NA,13,CAWSRKGVPEAFF,TGTGCCTGGAGTAGAAAGGGTGTACCTGAAGCTTTCTTT
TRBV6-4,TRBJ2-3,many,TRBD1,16,CASSEGVGQGTDTQYF,TGTGCCAGCAGTGAAGGAGTTGGACAGGGGACAGATACGCAGTATTTT
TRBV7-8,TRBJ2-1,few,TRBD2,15,CASSQYSGTYNEQFF,TGCGCCAGCAGCCAATATAGCGGGACCTACAATGAGCAGTTCTTC
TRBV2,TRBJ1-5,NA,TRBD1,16,CASSPGQGLDNQPQHF,TGTGCCAGCAGTCCGGGACAGGGTTTAGACAATCAGCCCCAGCATTTT
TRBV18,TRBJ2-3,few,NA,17,CASSPVLSVTTADTQYF,TGTGCCAGCTCACCGGTGCTTAGCGTTACCACGGCAGATACGCAGTATTTT
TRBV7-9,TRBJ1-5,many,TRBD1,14,CASSGTDSNQPQHF,TGTGCCAGCAGCGGGACAGATAGCAATCAGCCCCAGCATTTT
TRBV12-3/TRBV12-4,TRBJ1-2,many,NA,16,CASTFGSGLIRYGYTF,TGTGCCAGCACTTTCGGGTCGGGCTTGATTAGGTATGGCTACACCTTC
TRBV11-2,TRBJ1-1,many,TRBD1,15,CASSLLNRGDTEAFF,TGTGCCAGCAGCTTATTGAACAGGGGGGACACTGAAGCTTTCTTT
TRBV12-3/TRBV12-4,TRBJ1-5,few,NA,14,CASSLSSLDQPQHF,TGTGCCAGCAGTTTAAGCTCCCTTGATCAGCCCCAGCATTTT
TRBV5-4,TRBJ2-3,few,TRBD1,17,CASSTTPGTGGTDTQYF,TGTGCCAGCAGCACTACCCCCGGGACAGGGGGGACAGATACGCAGTATTTT
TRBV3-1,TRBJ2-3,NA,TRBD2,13,CASSQGGLAGEYF,TGTGCCAGCAGCCAAGGAGGACTAGCGGGAGAGTATTTT
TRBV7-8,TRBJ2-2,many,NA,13,CASSLAITGELFF,TGTGCCAGCAGCTTAGCGATTACCGGGGAGCTGTTTTTT
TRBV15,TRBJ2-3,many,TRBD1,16,CATSSPPGQGSDTQYF,TGTGCCACCAGCAGCCCACCGGGACAGGGTTCCGATACGCAGTATTTT
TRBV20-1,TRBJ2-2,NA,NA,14,CSARDRQNTGELFF,TGCAGTGCTAGAGATAGACAGAACACCGGGGAGCTGTTTTTT
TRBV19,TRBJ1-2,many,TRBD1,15,CASSIERGRFHGYTF,TGTGCCAGTAGTATCGAAAGGGGGCGTTTTCATGGCTACACCTTC
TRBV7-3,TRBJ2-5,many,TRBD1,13,CASSLTGSETQYF,TGTGCCAGCAGCTTGACAGGGTCGGAGACCCAGTACTTC
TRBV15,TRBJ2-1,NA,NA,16,CATSRDPPPVYNEQFF,TGTGCCACCAGCAGAGATCCCCCCCCCGTCTACAATGAGCAGTTCTTC
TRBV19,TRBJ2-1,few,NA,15,CASSMGWPTSNEQFF,TGTGCCAGTAGTATGGGTTGGCCTACATCCAATGAGCAGTTCTTC
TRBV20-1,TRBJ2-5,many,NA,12,CSARGRQETQYF,TGCAGTGCTCGGGGGCGTCAAGAGACCCAGTACTTC
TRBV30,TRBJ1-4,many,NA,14,CAWSARRGNEKLFF,TGTGCCTGGAGTGCTAGAAGGGGGAATGAAAAACTGTTTTTT
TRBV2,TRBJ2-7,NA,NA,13,CASARILNYEQYF,TGTGCCAGCGCCCGGATTTTGAACTACGAGCAGTACTTC
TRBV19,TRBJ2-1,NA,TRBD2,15,CASSTLAGEGNEQFF,TGTGCCAGTAGTACCCTAGCGGGAGAAGGAAATGAGCAGTTCTTC
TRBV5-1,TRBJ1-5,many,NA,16,CASSLEGVGGNQPQHF,TGCGCCAGCAGCTTGGAGGGGGTAGGGGGCAATCAGCCCCAGCATTTT